Sequencing of this TCR beta chain was carried out in a study of Graves' ophthalmopathy and Graves' hyperthyroidism. The TCR beta CDR3 regions underwent amplification from RNA transcripts. First-round RT-PCR relied on HTBI primers, and a second-round multiplex PCR came next. TCRdb redid the calling of the multiplex PCR reads with MiXCR, one entry per CDR3 protein. Here the sample spans about 620,000 distinct CDR3 sequences, about 20% being singletons. Sampling approximately 10 ml of fresh peripheral blood provided the PBMCs. CDR1 is GTSNPN, CDR2 SVGIG, per germline (reference sequence). The length of the CDR3 is 13 residues. V shed 5 bases and J 7 bases; nucleotides not matched to a gene: 3. Study results and limitations: Most clonotypes expanded in thyroid above 0.001 frequency were present in blood too.

This clonotype was detected ten times or more. What it recognizes is unknown. Sequencing used peripheral blood. The chain is built from TRBV30 and TRBJ1-6; 9 bases agree with TRBD1. The sequence was obtained from a woman between 18 and 30 years old with stable Graves' hyperthyroidism. Some clones in this sample may be carry-over from other donors' samples. The CDR3, as DNA: TGTGCCTGGGCCGGACAGGGGAATTCACCCCTCCACTTT. This codes for CAWAGQGNSPLHF. The full variable domain, completed using reference TRBV30 and TRBJ1-6, is SQTIHQWPATLVQPVGSPLSLECTVEGTSNPNLYWYRQAAGRGLQLLFYSVGIGQISSEVPQNLSASRPQDRQFILSSKKLLLSDSGFYLCAWAGQGNSPLHFGNGTRLTVT.